This T cell receptor (beta chain) was recovered during a study of T-cell reconstitution after alpha-beta-depleted transplantation in children. CDR1 is DFQATT and CDR2 is SNEGSKA in the germline V gene (reference sequence). CDR3 length: 14 residues. The J segment lost 2 bases and the V segment lost 2 bases, leaving 3 bases of the junction unmatched. Construction of the TCRbeta library involved unique molecular identifiers. From the PCR reads, TCRdb called clonotypes with MiXCR, one entry per CDR3 protein. The sample has a few hundred thousand distinct CDR3 sequences, about an eighth seen once. This rearrangement joins TRBV20-1 to TRBJ2-1, with TRBD1 matching 7 bases. The source of this sequence is a human donor who donated a stem cell graft to a child with Fanconi anemia. The sample was PBMCs, taken from the stem cell graft. Written as DNA, the CDR3 is TGCAGTGCTAGAATGACAGGGACCTACAATGAGCAGTTCTTC. Its protein is CSARMTGTYNEQFF.